This TCR beta chain originates from a study of blood T cell repertoires in COVID-19. About the research overall: Whether acute or convalescent, the COVID-19 samples came from the United States, Italy and Spain.

Authors' processing steps: Using reference gene primer amplification, nucleated cell counts were estimated. Sequencing was performed with immunoSEQ multiplex PCR; in TCRdb, only in-frame clones are kept and a portion is missing. V and J calls plus clone size are reproduced from that table; the DNA served to infer D and trimming. The data show roughly 200,000 clones, 70% to 90% seen once. Symptom resolution, clearance, or two negative PCRs marked donors in Cohort 3 as recovered. Unmatched junction bases numbered 16, after V lost 3 bases and J lost 12 bases. Looked up from germline, CDR1 is SEHNR and CDR2 is FQNEAQ (reference sequence). This CDR3 has 16 amino acids.

The rearrangement links TRBV7-9 to TRBJ2-4, with 8 bases that match TRBD2. What was sequenced was PBMCs or T cells enriched from blood (not recorded which). This clonotype was obtained from a man aged 35 to 55 who had recovered from COVID-19. This chain's CDR3 is CASSFPAGEAGGGQYF. The CDR3 bases are TGTGCCAGCAGCTTCCCGGCGGGTGAGGCGGGAGGAGGTCAGTACTTC.